The clone carrying this T cell receptor (beta chain) has a single count. Its antigen is currently unknown. These data belong to a study of PD-1 blockade in mismatch repair-deficient tumors. Regarding the study as a whole: Tumor-resident clones, often absent from pretreatment blood, expanded after pembrolizumab and then contracted.

The ends lost 6 bases at V and 0 bases at J; junction bases unmatched: 11. The CDR3 has 17 residues. Germline V gene lookup returns CDR1 MNHEY and CDR2 SMNVEV (reference sequence). Every patient had mismatch repair deficiency by PCR or immunohistochemistry. TCRdb's table, derived via immunoSEQ multiplex PCR, lists solely in-frame clones and lacks some. The repertoire has about 38,000 clones, more than 75% of them found once; the top ten carry about 4%. The material sequenced was peripheral blood, taken 76 weeks after starting pembrolizumab. This TCR came from an adult with mismatch repair-deficient cancer. V usage is TRBV27 and J usage is TRBJ2-4; 7 nucleotides agree with TRBD2. Here the CDR3 DNA reads TGTGCCAGCAGCTCCCAGGGAGGGGCAAAAGCCAAAAACATTCAGTACTTC. Encoded protein: CASSSQGGAKAKNIQYF.